This T cell receptor (beta chain) was sequenced in a study of T cell responses to AZD1222 COVID-19 vaccine. Overall study results and limits: Along spike, vaccine-associated CD4 TCRs were found throughout, with dominance at 160-218 and 743-854. Unmutated variant regions are reportedly targeted by nearly half of spike-specific TCRs.

The repertoire was sequenced with immunoSEQ multiplex PCR; TCRdb's copy has only in-frame clones and lacks some. Among about 110,000 clones listed, over 90% were seen once. Concerning this clone itself: What it binds is not known.

Trimming stripped 2 bases from V and 6 bases from J, with 7 bases between. The CDR3 length is 13 residues. The input for sequencing was peripheral blood, taken 28 days after the second AZD1222 dose. The clonotype was recovered from an adult who received the AZD1222 COVID-19 vaccine. J is TRBJ2-2 and V is TRBV12-3 or TRBV12-4, with a weak D call TRBD2 (5 bases). The CDR3 region has the DNA TGTGCCAGCAGTTTAAGCGGTCCCGGGGAGCTGTTTTTT. Protein product: CASSLSGPGELFF.